A selection of T cell receptor beta chains follows, all from one sample in a study of vaccination effects on CD4 cells after COVID-19. These TCRs' antigens remain unknown. Only in-frame clones appear in the TCRdb table, and some are missing; sequencing was by immunoSEQ multiplex PCR. The top ten hold around 20% of the sample, which has tens of thousands of clones, roughly 70% seen once. The source was CD4+ T cells from PBMCs cultured with SARS-CoV-2 spike peptides, collected before COVID-19 vaccination. The origin of the receptors is a human donor who received a COVID-19 vaccine. Each CDR3 is given with its conserved first and last residue. A D gene is named only where the DNA matches it firmly. Clone size, where shown, is once, few, many, or a class for clones that have expanded.

J gene: TRBJ1-5
D gene: .
clone size: .
V gene: TRBV18
CDR3 protein: CASSPVAGGRNNQPQHF
CDR3 DNA: TGTGCCAGCTCACCGGTGGCGGGGGGACGGAACAATCAGCCCCAGCATTTT

J gene: TRBJ1-2
D gene: TRBD1
clone size: few
V gene: TRBV19
CDR3 protein: CASKSRDRVYGYTF
CDR3 DNA: TGTGCCAGTAAATCAAGGGACAGAGTTTATGGCTACACCTTC

J gene: TRBJ2-7
D gene: .
clone size: few
V gene: TRBV21-1
CDR3 protein: CASSLNFRGPGYEQYF
CDR3 DNA: TGTGCCAGCAGCCTAAACTTCCGGGGCCCGGGCTACGAGCAGTACTTC

J gene: TRBJ1-1
D gene: .
clone size: .
V gene: TRBV2
CDR3 protein: CASSEASSRGEAFF
CDR3 DNA: TGTGCCAGCAGTGAGGCTTCGTCCAGGGGAGAAGCTTTCTTT

J gene: TRBJ2-3
D gene: TRBD1
clone size: .
V gene: TRBV18
CDR3 protein: CASSPRTGGTDTQYF
CDR3 DNA: TGTGCCAGCTCACCACGGACAGGGGGAACAGATACGCAGTATTTT

J gene: TRBJ2-4
D gene: .
clone size: few
V gene: TRBV20-1
CDR3 protein: CSASSAEKNIQYF
CDR3 DNA: TGCAGTGCTAGTTCGGCGGAAAAAAACATTCAGTACTTC

J gene: TRBJ2-7
D gene: .
clone size: once
V gene: TRBV7-2
CDR3 protein: CASSLAGRGNYEQYF
CDR3 DNA: TGTGCCAGCAGCTTAGCTGGCAGGGGTAATTACGAGCAGTACTTC

J gene: TRBJ2-7
D gene: .
clone size: .
V gene: TRBV2
CDR3 protein: CASRNREPYEQYF
CDR3 DNA: TGTGCCAGCCGGAACAGGGAACCCTACGAGCAGTACTTC

J gene: TRBJ1-1
D gene: .
clone size: .
V gene: TRBV9
CDR3 protein: CASSPQGHRNTEAFF
CDR3 DNA: TGTGCCAGCAGCCCTCAGGGACACAGGAACACTGAAGCTTTCTTT

J gene: TRBJ2-1
D gene: .
clone size: .
V gene: TRBV5-4
CDR3 protein: CASSFAAAVVLGNEQFF
CDR3 DNA: TGTGCCAGCAGCTTCGCGGCAGCTGTTGTGTTGGGCAATGAGCAGTTCTTC

J gene: TRBJ2-3
D gene: .
clone size: once
V gene: TRBV18
CDR3 protein: CASSSPSFAGAITDTQYF
CDR3 DNA: TGTGCCAGCTCATCCCCCAGTTTCGCGGGGGCGATCACAGATACGCAGTATTTT